This T cell receptor (beta chain) was recovered during a study of vaccination and CD4 T cells after COVID-19. This clonotype was recorded a few times. The antigen is unknown. There are 14 residues in the CDR3. V lost 4 bases, J lost 1 base, and 11 bases lay in between. From germline, CDR1 is DFQATT and CDR2 SNEGSKA (reference sequence). The Oncomine TCR Beta short-read assay was applied to DNA of cultured CD4+ T cells. TCRdb fed the PCR reads into MiXCR, producing one record per CDR3 protein. Counted here are tens of thousands of distinct CDR3 sequences, roughly 64% occurring once; the ten biggest clones make up over 7.5%. Specified treatment: approximately nine-day PBMC culture with coronavirus spike peptide pools or control peptides (ViraFEST assay). After expanding antigen-specific T cells with peptide pools, ViraFEST sequenced their TCRs.

This TCR came from a human donor who had recovered from COVID-19. Source material: CD4+ T cells from blood, cultured in vitro. The chain uses TRBV20-1 and TRBJ1-3, with a weak D call TRBD1 (6 bases). The CDR3 loop reads CSATDTGSGNTIYF. CDR3 sequence (DNA): TGCAGTGCTACCGATACAGGGTCTGGAAACACCATATATTTT.